The entry below gives a single T cell receptor (beta chain) sequence along with its context. As yet, its antigen is unknown. The entry originates in a study of T-cell memory formation after mild COVID-19. Whole-study findings and limits: CD4+ contracting clones lay mainly in CM and EM, CD8+ ones in EMRA.

V was shortened by 3 bases and J by 10 bases, with 10 bases between the two germline ends. This CDR3 has 12 residues. From germline, CDR1 is LNHDA and CDR2 SQIVND (reference sequence). Using its own MiXCR run on the 5' RACE reads, TCRdb lists one record per CDR3 protein. Of some 350,000 distinct CDR3 sequences in the sample, roughly 15% were seen once. The V and J genes are TRBV19 and TRBJ2-1; D unresolved. The TCR was taken from a man younger than 30 who had mild COVID-19 (a few samples of this study predate the infection). Cell type and time point are not known. The sample taken for sequencing was PBMCs or a T cell subset sorted from them (not recorded which). The CDR3 DNA is TGTGCCAGTAGTATCCCCTGGAGCGAGCAGTTCTTC. It codes for CASSIPWSEQFF.